This T cell receptor (beta chain) originates from a study of blood T cell repertoires in COVID-19 (dated by TCRdb to 2018 to 2020). For the wider study: The collaborator samples originated in the United States, Italy and Spain and spanned the acute and convalescent phases of COVID-19. The material from the prospective study consisted of cDNA or gDNA derived from T cells, B-cell-depleted T cells, or PBMCs. Subjects who had been exposed to COVID-19, were actively infected with it, or had recovered from it provided the deeply sampled blood TCRbeta repertoires that made up the dataset. The repertoires were released in a freely available public database intended as a resource for research on the immune response to SARS-CoV-2. The samples were drawn from two sources: the first 160 participants of the ongoing ImmuneRACE study, and 1,000 to 1,500 subjects contributed by 6 global collaborators. The sample metadata nearly always contained a de-identified subject ID, COVID-19 status, age in years and sex. HLA class I and class II types, where available, came from metadata supplied by the sample provider rather than from assay-based typing.

The V end gives up 4 bases and the J end 9 bases, leaving 1 base in the junction not matched to a gene. From the cysteine through the phenylalanine, the CDR3 covers 12 amino acids. Only CDR3 DNA remains: 36 bases, in frame from the first base. The CDR1 and CDR2 encoded by the germline V gene are SGHRS and YFSETQ. One collaborating source in Seattle enrolled patients while the patients were actively infected and followed the patients over time throughout the course of disease. Each collaborating institution followed its own protocols to collect whole blood in K2EDTA tubes. For TCRbeta analysis, collaborator samples were shipped as frozen whole blood, as isolated PBMCs, or as DNA extracted from either sample type. The immunoSEQ Assay, a bias-controlled multiplex PCR, was used to amplify TCRbeta CDR3 regions from genomic DNA. In the source study's methods: Within the assay, amplification of reference gene primers was used to estimate how many nucleated cells each sample contained. To quantify the absolute abundance of each unique TCRbeta CDR3 rearrangement, sequence reads were collapsed and filtered. Productive Simpson clonality was computed per sample as the square root of Simpson's diversity index over productive rearrangements. TCRdb holds this immuneACCESS table with in-frame rearrangements only. Some clones are missing; in checked studies, unresolved V genes explain under half, and the rest has no known cause. V and J calls and clone size are given by that table; D and trimming were obtained from the DNA. The sample records 49,000 or so clones, 70% to 90% of which are singletons. The ten largest clones take up around 30% of the sample.

Concerning this clone: This receptor's antigen is unknown. Base quality data are lacking; no much larger clone is found one base away.

Paper-wide results and their limitations: The amount of clinical and demographic metadata varied by source and participant and was provided uncurated.

This TCR came from a woman older than 75 with COVID-19, enrolled during active disease. The sample was peripheral blood. The rearranged chain carries TRBV5-1 and TRBJ1-1, with 12 central nucleotides matching TRBD1. The CDR3 is CASSRDRGQAFF. The sequenced DNA is TGCGCCAGCAGCAGGGACAGGGGGCAAGCTTTCTTT. The variable domain in full, with residues beyond the CDR3 obtained from the reference TRBV5-1 and TRBJ1-1 genes, is KAGVTQTPRYLIKTRGQQVTLSCSPISGHRSVSWYQQTPGQGLQFLFEYFSETQRNKGNFPGRFSGRQFSNSRSEMNVSTLELGDSALYLCASSRDRGQAFFGQGTRLTVV.